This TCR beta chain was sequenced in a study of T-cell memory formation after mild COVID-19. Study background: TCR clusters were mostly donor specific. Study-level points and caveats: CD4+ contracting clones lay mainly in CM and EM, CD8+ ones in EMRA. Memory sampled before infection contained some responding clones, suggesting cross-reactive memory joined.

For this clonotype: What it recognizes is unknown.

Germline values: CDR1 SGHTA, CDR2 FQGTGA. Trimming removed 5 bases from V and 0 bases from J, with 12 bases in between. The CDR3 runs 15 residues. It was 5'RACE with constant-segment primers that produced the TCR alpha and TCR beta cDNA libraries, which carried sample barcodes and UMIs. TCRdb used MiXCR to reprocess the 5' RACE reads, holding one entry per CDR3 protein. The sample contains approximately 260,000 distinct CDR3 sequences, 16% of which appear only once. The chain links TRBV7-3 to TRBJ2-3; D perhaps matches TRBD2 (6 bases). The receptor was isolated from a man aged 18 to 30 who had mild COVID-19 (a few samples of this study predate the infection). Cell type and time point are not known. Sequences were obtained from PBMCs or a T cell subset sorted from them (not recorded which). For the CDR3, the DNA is TGTGCCAGCAGCGACCTGGGGGGAAGCACAGATACGCAGTATTTT. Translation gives CASSDLGGSTDTQYF.